The clone carrying this T cell receptor (beta chain) has only a few counts. Its antigen is as yet unknown. The data are from a study of cytomegalovirus exposure and HLA in healthy donors. Study conclusions and caveats: The classifier reportedly diagnosed cytomegalovirus status with high specificity and sensitivity. It was confirmed in vitro that a few of the CMV-associated chains were specific for CMV antigens.

Use of 60 Vbeta and 13 Jbeta primers characterized the PCR. Only in-frame clones appear in the TCRdb table, and some are missing; sequencing was by immunoSEQ multiplex PCR. The table has around 200,000 clones, 80% seen once. Sample: PBMCs. The sequence derives from a boy aged 5-17 years in good health and CMV-seronegative.

CDR3 sequence reads: CASSPLRGMNTEAFF. The CDR3 nucleotides read TGTGCCAGCAGCCCTCTCCGGGGGATGAACACTGAAGCTTTCTTT. V gene TRBV4-2 combines with J gene TRBJ1-1; TRBD1 is a possible D gene (5 bases). The V and J ends lost 4 bases and 0 bases respectively, with 12 bases between them. There are 15 residues in the CDR3. Germline assignment: CDR1 LGHNA and CDR2 YNFKEQ.